This TCR beta chain was documented in a study of cytomegalovirus exposure and HLA in healthy donors. Study-wide findings and caveats: Clonal expansion, a later analysis showed, was greater in HLA-associated TCR beta chains than in equally common others. In a later analysis, at a false discovery rate of 0.05, over 15,000 TCR beta sequences were associated with HLA alleles. Analyses of presence/absence relied on an assumption of roughly uniform sequencing depth across donors.

Amplification used 60 Vbeta primers and 13 Jbeta primers. Some clones are missing from TCRdb's copy, which holds only in-frame ones; the method was immunoSEQ multiplex PCR. The table lists roughly 160,000 clones, approximately 82% of them singletons, with 7.5% to 9% in the top ten. On this clone itself: Its target is not known.

Material: PBMCs. This clonotype was obtained from a male donor in good health and CMV-seropositive.

In DNA form, the CDR3 reads TGTGCCAGCAGTTTAGGGGGGGTCGGGGGTTCCCACGAGCAGTACTTC. Translated: CASSLGGVGGSHEQYF. This chain joins TRBV28 and TRBJ2-7, with TRBD2 identical over 7 bases. The CDR3 spans 16 residues. Trimming took 2 bases from V and 5 from J; bases not matched to a gene: 12. Germline V gene lookup returns CDR1 MDHEN and CDR2 SYDVKM.